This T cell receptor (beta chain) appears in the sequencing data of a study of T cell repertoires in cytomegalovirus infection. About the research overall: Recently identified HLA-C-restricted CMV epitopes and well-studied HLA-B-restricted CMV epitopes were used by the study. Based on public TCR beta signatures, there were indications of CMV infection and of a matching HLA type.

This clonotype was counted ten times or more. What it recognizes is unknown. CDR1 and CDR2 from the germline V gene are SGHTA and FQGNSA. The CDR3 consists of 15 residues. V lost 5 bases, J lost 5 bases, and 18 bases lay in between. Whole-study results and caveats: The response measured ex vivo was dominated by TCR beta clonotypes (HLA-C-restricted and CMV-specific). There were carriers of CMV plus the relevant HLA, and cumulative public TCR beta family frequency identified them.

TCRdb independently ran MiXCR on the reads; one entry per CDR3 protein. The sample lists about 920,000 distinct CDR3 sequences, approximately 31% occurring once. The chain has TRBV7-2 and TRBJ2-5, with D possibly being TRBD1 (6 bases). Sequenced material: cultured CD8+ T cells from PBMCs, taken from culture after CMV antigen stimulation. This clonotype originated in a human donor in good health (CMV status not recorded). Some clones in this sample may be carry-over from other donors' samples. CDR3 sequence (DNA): TGTGCCAGCAGCCCGTGGACAGCGTACGGGGAGACCCAGTACTTC. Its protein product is CASSPWTAYGETQYF.